A selection of T cell receptor beta chains follows, all from one sample in a study of OX40 agonist ivuxolimab in advanced cancers. Sequencing was performed with immunoSEQ multiplex PCR; in TCRdb, only in-frame clones are kept and a portion is missing. The sample yields some 46,000 clones, around nine tenths seen once. The source material was CD4+ or CD8+ T cells sorted from blood, sampled in a trial of the OX40 agonist ivuxolimab. The receptors were gathered from an adult with an advanced solid tumor such as melanoma, head and neck, liver or kidney cancer. The CDR3 runs from the conserved cysteine through the conserved F or W. A D gene is named only where the DNA matches it firmly.

TRBJ2-1 TRBV20-1 . CSAPQGGEQFF TGCAGTGCTCCGCAGGGGGGTGAGCAGTTCTTC
TRBJ2-5 TRBV27 . CASRRGGALETQYF TGTGCCAGCCGTCGCGGGGGCGCCTTGGAGACCCAGTACTTC
TRBJ2-5 TRBV4-1 . CASSQNWGETQYF TGCGCCAGCAGCCAAAACTGGGGGGAGACCCAGTACTTC
TRBJ2-5 TRBV19 TRBD1 CASSKMGDRRWETQYF TGTGCCAGTAGTAAAATGGGGGACAGGCGGTGGGAGACCCAGTACTTC
TRBJ2-6 TRBV19 . CATRSVAGANVLTF TGTGCCACCAGGTCGGTAGCTGGGGCCAACGTCCTGACTTTC
TRBJ1-3 TRBV7-9 . CASSQDRGSSGNTIYF TGTGCCAGCAGCCAAGATAGGGGGAGCTCTGGAAACACCATATATTTT
TRBJ1-3 TRBV19 . CASSAWGSGNTIYF TGTGCCAGCTCAGCGTGGGGCTCTGGAAACACCATATATTTT
TRBJ1-3 TRBV10-3 . CAISGTGRNSGNTIYF TGTGCCATCAGTGGGACCGGACGGAACTCTGGAAACACCATATATTTT
TRBJ2-7 TRBV28 TRBD1 CASSLSYRGSQQYF TGTGCCAGCAGTTTATCTTACAGGGGGTCGCAGCAGTACTTC
TRBJ2-3 TRBV18 . CASSQTRDRYTDTQYF TGTGCCAGCTCACAAACTAGGGACCGATACACAGATACGCAGTATTTT